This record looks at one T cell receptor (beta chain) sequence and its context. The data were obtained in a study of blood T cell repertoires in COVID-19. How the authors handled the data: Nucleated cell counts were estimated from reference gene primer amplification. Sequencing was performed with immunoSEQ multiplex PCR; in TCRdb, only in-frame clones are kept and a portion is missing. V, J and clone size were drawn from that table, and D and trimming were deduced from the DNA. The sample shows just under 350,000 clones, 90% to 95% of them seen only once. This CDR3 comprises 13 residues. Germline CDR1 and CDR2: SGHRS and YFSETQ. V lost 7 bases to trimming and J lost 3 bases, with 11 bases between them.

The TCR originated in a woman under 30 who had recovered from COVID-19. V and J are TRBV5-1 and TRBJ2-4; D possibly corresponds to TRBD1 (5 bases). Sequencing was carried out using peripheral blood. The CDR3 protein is CASAQENKNIQYF. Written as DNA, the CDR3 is TGCGCCAGCGCACAGGAAAACAAAAACATTCAGTACTTC.